This is a list of T cell receptor beta chains from one sample in a study of tumor and adjacent non-tumor tissue in lung cancer. TCRdb itself ran the multiplex PCR reads through MiXCR, one entry per CDR3 protein. This table has tens of thousands of distinct CDR3 sequences, approximately 63% appearing once. Sequencing used lung tumor tissue. These receptors all come from a man aged 50 or older with non-small cell lung cancer. Each CDR3 is given with its conserved first and last residue. Fields, in order: V gene, J gene, D gene, CDR3 protein. The D gene is left open where the match is weak.

TRBV28	TRBJ2-1	TRBD2	CASSARGVAYDEQFF
TRBV28	TRBJ2-3	NA	CASSFGLFTDTQYF
TRBV6-6	TRBJ1-1	NA	CASRTYTEAFF
TRBV11-1	TRBJ2-7	TRBD2	CASSIIGGRSRSYEQCF
TRBV11-2	TRBJ2-5	NA	CASNSTWGVAGTQYF
TRBV12-3/TRBV12-4	TRBJ2-7	NA	CASSPGSAYEQYF
TRBV10-2	TRBJ1-5	NA	CASRKGPNQPQHF
TRBV7-2	TRBJ2-4	NA	CASSGRGQGGVLAKNIQYF
TRBV12-3/TRBV12-4	TRBJ2-3	NA	CASSQWTGNADTQYF
TRBV2	TRBJ2-7	TRBD1	CASSRTGPTAEQYF
TRBV5-1	TRBJ2-4	NA	CASSLERTEKNIQYF
TRBV6-6	TRBJ1-5	TRBD1	CASRTGDRVRNQPQHF
TRBV19	TRBJ1-1	TRBD1	CASTRGQGTEAFF
TRBV12-3/TRBV12-4	TRBJ1-1	TRBD1	CANSVGQEVGTEALF
TRBV2	TRBJ1-4	TRBD1	CASSRDRGEKLFF
TRBV7-9	TRBJ2-2	TRBD1	CASSSGTGSVTGELFF
TRBV20-1	TRBJ2-2	TRBD2	CSANTGGFTGELFF
TRBV10-3	TRBJ2-1	TRBD2	CAISESTPSGGYYNEQFF
TRBV11-1	TRBJ2-5	NA	CASRRGNQEAQYF
TRBV2	TRBJ2-1	NA	CAIWGVSPKYNEQFF
TRBV2	TRBJ2-7	NA	CASRLRGGNEQYF
TRBV6-6	TRBJ2-3	NA	CASSYSRTTGADTQYF
TRBV11-1	TRBJ2-1	TRBD2	CASSLGSGGQNEQFF
TRBV6-4	TRBJ1-5	NA	CASSGLEAMEYQPQHF